One sample yielded the 9 T cell receptor beta chains listed below, sequenced in a study of T cell responses to AZD1222 COVID-19 vaccine. TCRdb keeps only in-frame clones here, not all; method: immunoSEQ multiplex PCR. Seen here are approximately 88,000 clones, around nine tenths observed once, and the top ten hold approximately 5%. The source was peripheral blood, collected 28 days after the second AZD1222 dose. The receptors originated from an adult who received the AZD1222 COVID-19 vaccine.

This chain joins TRBV18 and TRBJ1-6, with D perhaps matching TRBD1 (6 bases). Looked up from germline, CDR1 is KGHSH and CDR2 is LQKENI. The CDR3 has 14 amino acids. Trimming shortened V by 3 bases and J by 10 bases, and 13 bases separated the two germline ends. CDR3 loop: CASSPGRGGSPLHF. The DNA of the CDR3 is TGTGCCAGCTCACCGGGCAGAGGGGGGTCACCCCTCCACTTT.

This clone was picked up a small number of times. The J gene is TRBJ2-1, the V gene TRBV9, with TRBD2 matching over 10 bases. V gave up 2 bases and J gave up 6 bases; unmatched junction bases: 2. The CDR3 covers 14 residues. The germline CDR1 and CDR2 sequences are SGDLS and YYNGEE. The CDR3 bases are TGTGCCAGCAGCGTCAGCGGGGGGGGCAATGAGCAGTTCTTC. It specifies CASSVSGGGNEQFF.

V and J are TRBV18 and TRBJ2-1, with D tentatively TRBD1 or TRBD2 (6 bases each). The CDR3 contains 15 residues. Germline CDR1 reads KGHSH; CDR2 reads LQKENI. V was pared by 4 bases and J by 3 bases, with 13 bases between. The CDR3 region is CASSQGGGGYNEQFF. The CDR3 region has the DNA TGTGCCAGCTCACAGGGGGGCGGAGGCTACAATGAGCAGTTCTTC.

The genes are TRBV3-1 (or the pseudogene TRBV3-2) and TRBJ1-1; D may be TRBD1 (5 bases). Germline lookup yields CDR1 LGHDT and CDR2 YNNKEL (reference sequence). V was cut by 4 bases and J by 1 base, with 13 bases left in between. This CDR3 comprises 15 residues. CDR3 coding DNA: TGTGCCAGCAGCCGGGACGGATCACCGAACACTGAAGCTTTCTTT. Residues: CASSRDGSPNTEAFF.

V gene TRBV20-1 combines with J gene TRBJ1-2; 7 nucleotides agree with TRBD1. The CDR3 extends over 11 amino acids. V was pared by 6 bases and J by 8 bases, with 6 bases of the junction left unmatched. Germline values: CDR1 DFQATT, CDR2 SNEGSKA (reference sequence). CDR3 loop: CSAEGASGYTF. As DNA, the CDR3 is TGCAGTGCCGAGGGGGCCTCAGGCTACACCTTC.

The chain recombines TRBV18 with TRBJ1-4; 8 bases are a match to TRBD1. This CDR3 has 14 amino acids. Germline V gene data show CDR1 as KGHSH and CDR2 as LQKENI. The trim removed 4 bases at V and 6 bases at J, leaving 4 bases unmatched. This chain's CDR3 is CASSQGTGHEKLFF. For the CDR3, the DNA is TGTGCCAGCTCACAGGGGACAGGCCATGAAAAACTGTTTTTT.

CDR3: CASRVGGLVNFRDNYGYTF. The CDR3 region has the DNA TGTGCCAGCAGGGTTGGGGGTTTGGTGAACTTCAGGGATAACTATGGCTACACCTTC. The V gene is TRBV28, the J gene TRBJ1-2, with D possibly being TRBD1 (5 bases). V was trimmed by 6 bases and J by 1 base, leaving 27 bases between them. This CDR3 comprises 19 residues. Germline V gene lookup returns CDR1 MDHEN and CDR2 SYDVKM.

The chain links TRBV11-2 to TRBJ2-2, with D maybe TRBD2 (5 bases). CDR1 SGHAT and CDR2 FQNNGV come from the germline V gene. This CDR3 has 12 amino acids. V gave up 5 bases and J gave up 12 bases, with 13 bases separating them. The DNA of the CDR3 is TGTGCCAGCAGCCACGCATGGGAGCAGCTGTTTTTT. Residues: CASSHAWEQLFF. The entire variable domain, with the rest obtained from reference TRBV11-2 and TRBJ2-2, is as follows: EAGVAQSPRYKIIEKRQSVAFWCNPISGHATLYWYQQILGQGPKLLIQFQNNGVVDDSQLPKDRFSAERLKGVDSTLKIQPAKLEDSAVYLCASSHAWEQLFFGEGSRLTVL.

CDR3 sequence (DNA): TGTGCCAGTAGTCTACAGGAAACGAACACCGGGGAGCTGTTTTTT. Translating gives CASSLQETNTGELFF. The chain joins TRBV19 to TRBJ2-2, with D perhaps TRBD1 (5 bases). This CDR3 region has 15 residues. Trimming stripped 5 bases from V and 0 bases from J, with 10 bases between. CDR1 and CDR2 from the germline V gene are LNHDA and SQIVND (reference sequence).